The rows below give T cell receptor beta chains drawn from one sample of a study of blood T cell repertoires in COVID-19. This table comes from immunoSEQ multiplex PCR, and its TCRdb copy is limited to in-frame clones, with some not included. Of about 210,000 clones in the sample, approximately 80% were seen once. Sequences were obtained from PBMCs or T cells enriched from blood (not recorded which). These receptors were taken from a man aged 35 to 55 who had recovered from COVID-19. The CDR3 runs from the conserved cysteine through the conserved F or W. The order of the fields is J gene, V gene, clone size, D gene, CDR3 DNA, CDR3 protein. A D gene is named only where the DNA matches it firmly. Expanded clones are given a class, and other clones once, few, many or no size at all.

j_call: TRBJ2-3; v_call: TRBV7-3; clone_size: -; d_call: TRBD2; cdr3_nt: TGTGCCAGCAGCCAACCGGCGGGAGAGAAGTATTTT; cdr3_aa: CASSQPAGEKYF
j_call: TRBJ1-4; v_call: TRBV24-1; clone_size: -; d_call: TRBD1; cdr3_nt: TGTGCCACCAGTAGGGACAGGAATCAATTTAATGAAAAACTGTTTTTT; cdr3_aa: CATSRDRNQFNEKLFF
j_call: TRBJ1-2; v_call: TRBV9; clone_size: -; d_call: TRBD1; cdr3_nt: TGTGCCAGCAGCGCGGACAGGGGGACCAATGGCTACACCTTC; cdr3_aa: CASSADRGTNGYTF
j_call: TRBJ1-1; v_call: TRBV18; clone_size: -; d_call: -; cdr3_nt: TGTGCCAGCTCCCCCGAGGTGACAGCTGAAGCTTTCTTT; cdr3_aa: CASSPEVTAEAFF
j_call: TRBJ1-5; v_call: TRBV5-4; clone_size: -; d_call: -; cdr3_nt: TGTGCCAGCAGCGGGGAGGGTCAGCCCCAGCATTTT; cdr3_aa: CASSGEGQPQHF
j_call: TRBJ1-1; v_call: TRBV7-2; clone_size: -; d_call: -; cdr3_nt: TGTGCCAGCAGCTCCAGAGGGAACACTGAAGCTTTCTTT; cdr3_aa: CASSSRGNTEAFF
j_call: TRBJ1-1; v_call: TRBV12-5; clone_size: -; d_call: -; cdr3_nt: TGTGCTAGTGGTTTTAGGCAGGGTAACGATCGGGACACTGAAGCTTTCTTT; cdr3_aa: CASGFRQGNDRDTEAFF
j_call: TRBJ2-7; v_call: TRBV7-9; clone_size: few; d_call: -; cdr3_nt: TGTGCCAGCAGCTTGTACCCGGGACTCCACGAGCAGTACTTC; cdr3_aa: CASSLYPGLHEQYF
j_call: TRBJ2-1; v_call: TRBV27; clone_size: -; d_call: -; cdr3_nt: TGTGCCAGCAGTTTAGGGCAGGGGATCATCTACAATGAGCAGTTCTTC; cdr3_aa: CASSLGQGIIYNEQFF
j_call: TRBJ2-5; v_call: TRBV23-1; clone_size: -; d_call: -; cdr3_nt: TGCGCCAACCCCAGGGGAGCGGAGAAAGAGACCCAGTACTTC; cdr3_aa: CANPRGAEKETQYF
j_call: TRBJ2-5; v_call: TRBV19; clone_size: once; d_call: TRBD2; cdr3_nt: TGTGCCAGTAAGGGACTAGCGGGAGTGAGGAACTTC; cdr3_aa: CASKGLAGVRNF
j_call: TRBJ1-4; v_call: TRBV9; clone_size: -; d_call: -; cdr3_nt: TGTGCCAGCAGTCGAAGGGGTACAACTAATGAAAAACTGTTTTTT; cdr3_aa: CASSRRGTTNEKLFF
j_call: TRBJ1-5; v_call: TRBV7-2; clone_size: -; d_call: -; cdr3_nt: TGTGCCAGCAGCTCAGGGGGCAATCAGCCCCAGCATTTT; cdr3_aa: CASSSGGNQPQHF
j_call: TRBJ1-4; v_call: TRBV30; clone_size: -; d_call: -; cdr3_nt: TGTGCCTGGAGTAGGGGTGGGGCCCGCGATCGGCTTTTT; cdr3_aa: CAWSRGGARDRLF
j_call: TRBJ1-3; v_call: TRBV4-1; clone_size: -; d_call: TRBD1; cdr3_nt: TGCGCCAGCAGCCAAGATCCAGGGGGCTTTGGAAACACCATATATTTT; cdr3_aa: CASSQDPGGFGNTIYF
j_call: TRBJ1-5; v_call: TRBV2; clone_size: few; d_call: -; cdr3_nt: TGTGCCAGCAGTGATGAGGGGGTACACAATCAGCCCCAGCATTTT; cdr3_aa: CASSDEGVHNQPQHF
j_call: TRBJ1-1; v_call: TRBV30; clone_size: -; d_call: -; cdr3_nt: TGTGCCTGGAGAAGCGGGACCTGGGGAGCTTTCTTT; cdr3_aa: CAWRSGTWGAFF
j_call: TRBJ2-1; v_call: TRBV18; clone_size: -; d_call: -; cdr3_nt: TGTGCCAGCTCACCACCGAATCCCGCCCGGTCGGATGAGCAGTTCTTC; cdr3_aa: CASSPPNPARSDEQFF
j_call: TRBJ1-2; v_call: TRBV6-6; clone_size: -; d_call: TRBD1; cdr3_nt: TGTGCCAGCAGTGCAACCATTCCCCGACAGGGCTATGGCTACACCTTC; cdr3_aa: CASSATIPRQGYGYTF
j_call: TRBJ2-1; v_call: TRBV5-1; clone_size: few; d_call: TRBD1; cdr3_nt: TGCGCCAGCAGCTGGGAAACAGGGGACAATGAGCAGTTCTTC; cdr3_aa: CASSWETGDNEQFF
j_call: TRBJ2-1; v_call: TRBV9; clone_size: -; d_call: -; cdr3_nt: TGTGCCAGCAGCGCCGGACAGAGCTCCTACAATGAGCAGTTCTTC; cdr3_aa: CASSAGQSSYNEQFF
j_call: TRBJ2-4; v_call: TRBV6-1; clone_size: -; d_call: TRBD2; cdr3_nt: TGTGCCAGCAGTGAACTAGCGGGAAAAAACATTCAGTACTTC; cdr3_aa: CASSELAGKNIQYF
j_call: TRBJ1-5; v_call: TRBV19; clone_size: -; d_call: TRBD1; cdr3_nt: TGTGCCAGTAGGCGGGACAGGGGTAATCAGCCCCAGCATTTT; cdr3_aa: CASRRDRGNQPQHF
j_call: TRBJ2-3; v_call: TRBV5-1; clone_size: -; d_call: TRBD2; cdr3_nt: TGCGCCAGCAGCTTGGATGGCGGACTAGCGGGGGCGTGGGGGGATACGCAGTATTTT; cdr3_aa: CASSLDGGLAGAWGDTQYF
j_call: TRBJ1-2; v_call: TRBV19; clone_size: -; d_call: -; cdr3_nt: TGTGCCAGTAGGGAGGGTGTTCGGGACTATGGCTACACCTTC; cdr3_aa: CASREGVRDYGYTF
j_call: TRBJ1-1; v_call: TRBV4-2; clone_size: -; d_call: -; cdr3_nt: TGTGCCAGCTGTCGGACTATGAACACTGAAGCTTTCTTT; cdr3_aa: CASCRTMNTEAFF
j_call: TRBJ2-3; v_call: TRBV27; clone_size: -; d_call: -; cdr3_nt: TGTGCCAGCAGTTTAAGTAACCTTGGAGGAAGTACGCAGTATTTT; cdr3_aa: CASSLSNLGGSTQYF
j_call: TRBJ1-6; v_call: TRBV5-1; clone_size: -; d_call: -; cdr3_nt: TGCGCCAGCAGCTTCCAGGGGACGGTTTCTAATTCACCCCTCCACTTT; cdr3_aa: CASSFQGTVSNSPLHF
j_call: TRBJ1-1; v_call: TRBV29-1; clone_size: once; d_call: -; cdr3_nt: TGCAGCGTTGTACTAAAGCGGGAAGCTTTCTTT; cdr3_aa: CSVVLKREAFF
j_call: TRBJ2-7; v_call: TRBV19; clone_size: -; d_call: -; cdr3_nt: TGTGCCAGTTATGAAGGTAGCAGGGGACATTTGGGGGAGCAGTACTTC; cdr3_aa: CASYEGSRGHLGEQYF
j_call: TRBJ2-1; v_call: TRBV6-5; clone_size: -; d_call: TRBD2; cdr3_nt: TGTGCCAGCAGTTACTCGGTAGCGGGGGGCCATGAGCAGTTCTTC; cdr3_aa: CASSYSVAGGHEQFF
j_call: TRBJ2-5; v_call: TRBV5-4; clone_size: -; d_call: -; cdr3_nt: TGTGCCAGCAGCAAGACTGATCTAGAGACCCAGTACTTC; cdr3_aa: CASSKTDLETQYF
j_call: TRBJ2-1; v_call: TRBV7-9; clone_size: -; d_call: -; cdr3_nt: TGTGCCAGCAGCTTTTCGGGCTACAATGAGCAGTTCTTC; cdr3_aa: CASSFSGYNEQFF
j_call: TRBJ1-1; v_call: TRBV7-9; clone_size: -; d_call: TRBD1; cdr3_nt: TGTGCCAGCAGTTTTGACAGGGTAACTTTCTTT; cdr3_aa: CASSFDRVTFF
j_call: TRBJ2-2; v_call: TRBV5-1; clone_size: -; d_call: TRBD2; cdr3_nt: TGCGCCAGCAGCCCGAGCGGGGGCGACACCGGGGAGCTGTTTTTT; cdr3_aa: CASSPSGGDTGELFF
j_call: TRBJ2-3; v_call: TRBV10-3; clone_size: -; d_call: TRBD2; cdr3_nt: TGTGCCATGGCTAGCGGGAGGGGTCCAGATACGCAGTATTTT; cdr3_aa: CAMASGRGPDTQYF
j_call: TRBJ1-2; v_call: TRBV19; clone_size: few; d_call: -; cdr3_nt: TGTGCCAGTACCACCTCGGGGAACTTCGATGGCTACACCTTC; cdr3_aa: CASTTSGNFDGYTF
j_call: TRBJ1-1; v_call: TRBV12-1; clone_size: -; d_call: -; cdr3_nt: TGTGCCAGCAGCTTTTCACGGGGGGCGAACACTGAAGCTTTCTTT; cdr3_aa: CASSFSRGANTEAFF
j_call: TRBJ2-3; v_call: TRBV18; clone_size: -; d_call: -; cdr3_nt: TGTGCCAGCTCACCACAAGGTCAAGGGGCGCGGACAGATACGCAGTATTTT; cdr3_aa: CASSPQGQGARTDTQYF
j_call: TRBJ1-5; v_call: TRBV3-1/TRBV3-2; clone_size: -; d_call: TRBD1; cdr3_nt: TGTGCCAGCAGCCAGACAGGGTCCAGTCAGCCCCAGCATTTT; cdr3_aa: CASSQTGSSQPQHF
j_call: TRBJ1-5; v_call: TRBV5-1; clone_size: -; d_call: -; cdr3_nt: TGCGCCAGCAGCCCTTATAGCAATCAGCCCCAGCATTTT; cdr3_aa: CASSPYSNQPQHF
j_call: TRBJ1-1; v_call: TRBV5-6; clone_size: -; d_call: TRBD1; cdr3_nt: TGTGCCAGCAGCTATCAGCAGGGGGTTACGGGCACTGAAGCTTTCTTT; cdr3_aa: CASSYQQGVTGTEAFF
j_call: TRBJ1-6; v_call: TRBV28; clone_size: -; d_call: -; cdr3_nt: TGTGCCAGCAAGGAGGGGCATAATTCACCCCTCCACTTT; cdr3_aa: CASKEGHNSPLHF
j_call: TRBJ1-1; v_call: TRBV10-3; clone_size: -; d_call: TRBD1; cdr3_nt: TGTGCCATCAGTGAGCCGGGACGGGGACAGGGGACTGAAGCTTTCTTT; cdr3_aa: CAISEPGRGQGTEAFF
j_call: TRBJ1-2; v_call: TRBV3-1/TRBV3-2; clone_size: -; d_call: -; cdr3_nt: TGTGCCAGCAGCCAAGGGCCTCTGTATGGCTACACCTTC; cdr3_aa: CASSQGPLYGYTF
j_call: TRBJ1-2; v_call: TRBV29-1; clone_size: many; d_call: -; cdr3_nt: TGCAGCGTTGACTTAACGCGCCGGGGGGGCTACACCTTC; cdr3_aa: CSVDLTRRGGYTF
j_call: TRBJ2-1; v_call: TRBV9; clone_size: -; d_call: TRBD2; cdr3_nt: TGTGCCAGCAGCGAAGGACTAGCGGGACGGTACAATGAGCAGTTCTTC; cdr3_aa: CASSEGLAGRYNEQFF
j_call: TRBJ1-1; v_call: TRBV12-3/TRBV12-4; clone_size: -; d_call: TRBD1; cdr3_nt: TGTGCCAGCACCCCCGGACAGGCGAGTGAAGCTTTCTTT; cdr3_aa: CASTPGQASEAFF
j_call: TRBJ2-5; v_call: TRBV30; clone_size: -; d_call: TRBD1; cdr3_nt: TGTGCCTGGAGGTTCAGGGGGTCGGAGACCCAGTACTTC; cdr3_aa: CAWRFRGSETQYF
j_call: TRBJ1-6; v_call: TRBV19; clone_size: -; d_call: TRBD1; cdr3_nt: TGTGCCAGTTCAGTGGGGACAGGGACGAGAGTTAATTCACCCCTCCACTTT; cdr3_aa: CASSVGTGTRVNSPLHF
j_call: TRBJ2-7; v_call: TRBV7-9; clone_size: -; d_call: TRBD2; cdr3_nt: TGTGCCAGCTCATCAAGGACTAGCGGAGCCAGGAGCTCCTACGAGCAGTACTTC; cdr3_aa: CASSSRTSGARSSYEQYF
j_call: TRBJ2-7; v_call: TRBV4-2; clone_size: -; d_call: TRBD1; cdr3_nt: TGTGCCAGCAGCCGAGATTCCAGACAGGGGGCATCCTACGAGCAGTACTTC; cdr3_aa: CASSRDSRQGASYEQYF
j_call: TRBJ1-1; v_call: TRBV7-9; clone_size: -; d_call: -; cdr3_nt: TGTGCCAGCAGCCCATACTCAGAAGCTTTCTTT; cdr3_aa: CASSPYSEAFF